Here is one TCR beta chain with its context. This sample stems from a study of blood T cells in healthy people across ages. This CDR3 has 13 residues. V trimming: 6 bases; J trimming: 11 bases; junction bases outside the gene matches: 10. The germline V gene encodes CDR1 SGHAT and CDR2 FQNNGV. Healthy Caucasian individuals from Russia aged about 6 to 95 were enrolled as donors. Combining a sample-barcoded 5' primer with a J-beta primer mix, a second PCR ran for 7 to 11 cycles. Every sample gave at least 3 million paired-end reads containing CDR3. TCRdb fed the 5' RACE reads into MiXCR, producing one record per CDR3 protein. The sample has approximately 360,000 distinct CDR3 sequences, approximately 52% seen once.

Sequencing used blood. The rearrangement links TRBV11-2 to TRBJ2-7; 10 bases are a match to TRBD1. The sequence was obtained from a man between 60 and 75 years old in good health. This CDR3 is CASSPDRGRVEYF. CDR3 nucleotides: TGTGCCAGCAGTCCAGACAGGGGGCGAGTGGAGTACTTC.